What follows describes a single TCR beta chain. The sample belongs to a study of T cells in tuberculosis. Measured with immunoSEQ multiplex PCR; TCRdb has only the in-frame clones, and not every one. The sample carries roughly 34,000 clones, roughly 97% recorded once. The germline gives CDR1 MNHEY, CDR2 SVGAGI. V lost 5 bases to trimming and J lost 2 bases, with 12 bases between them. CDR3 length equals 14 residues. This receptor was taken from a donor between 10 and 29 years old with latent tuberculosis or without tuberculosis infection. Sequencing was carried out using PBMCs. This chain connects TRBV6-5 to TRBJ1-2, with unresolved D. The CDR3 region is CASSHRRENYGYTF. Here the CDR3 DNA reads TGTGCCAGCAGTCACCGACGGGAGAACTATGGCTACACCTTC.